A selection of T cell receptor beta chains follows, all from one sample in a study of Ad26.COV2.S vaccination and SARS-CoV-2 variants. This table comes from immunoSEQ multiplex PCR, and its TCRdb copy is limited to in-frame clones, with some not included. Among approximately 480,000 clones, 87% were seen once, and the ten largest hold around 13%. Sequences were derived from peripheral blood, sampled in a trial of Ad26.COV2.S vaccine versus placebo. Receptors were obtained from a person between 18 and 65 years old who received the Ad26.COV2.S COVID-19 vaccine or a placebo. The CDR3 runs from the conserved cysteine through the conserved F or W. A D gene is named only where the DNA matches it firmly.

j_call,v_call,d_call,cdr3_nt,cdr3_aa
TRBJ2-7,TRBV7-2,TRBD1,TGTGCCAGCAGCCGGGACAGGGGCGCGGGCTACGAGCAGTACTTC,CASSRDRGAGYEQYF
TRBJ2-7,TRBV7-2,TRBD2,TGTGCCAGCAGCTTGGGGCTCTGGCGGGAGAACTACGAGCAGTACTTC,CASSLGLWRENYEQYF
TRBJ1-1,TRBV5-4,NA,TGTGCCAGCAGCTTGGAACCCGGAAACACTGAAGCTTTCTTT,CASSLEPGNTEAFF
TRBJ2-1,TRBV3-1/TRBV3-2,TRBD2,TGTGCCAGCAGCCAAGCGCTAGCGGGGCTAGAGCAGTTCTTC,CASSQALAGLEQFF
TRBJ2-5,TRBV21-1,NA,TGTGCCAGCAGCCGTCCCCTCGGGCAGCAAGAGACCCAGTACTTC,CASSRPLGQQETQYF
TRBJ2-2,TRBV27,TRBD1,TGTGCCAGCAGACGGAGGGGGACAGGGGTGGTCGGGGAGCTGTTTTTT,CASRRRGTGVVGELFF
TRBJ2-7,TRBV29-1,NA,TGCAGCGTCCGAGCCTCGGGACTCTCCTACGAGCAGTACTTC,CSVRASGLSYEQYF
TRBJ1-1,TRBV3-1/TRBV3-2,NA,TGTGCCAGCAGCCGCTCAGGAGGGCGCGGCACTGAAGCTTTCTTT,CASSRSGGRGTEAFF
TRBJ2-1,TRBV9,TRBD1,TGTGCCAGCAGTCTGGGACAGGGGAAGGGTGGTGAGCAGTTCTTC,CASSLGQGKGGEQFF
TRBJ1-2,TRBV5-6,NA,TGTGCCAGCAGCAGCTCAGGGCCGGGAGCTAACTATGGCTACACCTTC,CASSSSGPGANYGYTF
TRBJ1-3,TRBV28,NA,TGTGCCAGCAGCCTCCCCTGGGCACTCTCTGGAAACACCATATATTTT,CASSLPWALSGNTIYF
TRBJ1-2,TRBV29-1,NA,TGCAGCGTATCGCCCGGGGGCGTATCGGATGGCTACACCTTC,CSVSPGGVSDGYTF